This TCR beta chain derives from a study of early T cells in non-severe SARS-CoV-2 infection. On the study more broadly: Sequenced material consisted of bulk RNA (from unsorted whole blood), and chains were unpaired. Findings and caveats of the study: VDJdb matching skewed toward anti-spike CD8 responses, missing private and CD4 specificities.

The CDR3 is 13 amino acids. Trimming took off 3 bases at V and 11 bases at J, with 18 bases between the two ends. Germline V lookup: CDR1 SGHNT, CDR2 YYREEE (reference sequence). Turning to this clonotype: What it binds is not known.

Unique molecular identifiers (one per individual cDNA molecule) were attached. TCRdb independently ran MiXCR on the 5' RACE reads; one entry per CDR3 protein. Of 70,000 to 90,000 distinct CDR3 sequences listed, roughly a sixth are singletons. Sequenced: whole blood. The origin of this receptor is an adult who was a healthcare worker with PCR-confirmed SARS-CoV-2 infection or an uninfected control (not recorded which). The V gene is TRBV5-4, the J gene TRBJ2-7, with D possibly being TRBD2 (5 bases). The CDR3 here is CASSSSFERAEYF. CDR3 in DNA: TGTGCCAGCAGCTCGAGCTTTGAGAGAGCGGAGTACTTC.